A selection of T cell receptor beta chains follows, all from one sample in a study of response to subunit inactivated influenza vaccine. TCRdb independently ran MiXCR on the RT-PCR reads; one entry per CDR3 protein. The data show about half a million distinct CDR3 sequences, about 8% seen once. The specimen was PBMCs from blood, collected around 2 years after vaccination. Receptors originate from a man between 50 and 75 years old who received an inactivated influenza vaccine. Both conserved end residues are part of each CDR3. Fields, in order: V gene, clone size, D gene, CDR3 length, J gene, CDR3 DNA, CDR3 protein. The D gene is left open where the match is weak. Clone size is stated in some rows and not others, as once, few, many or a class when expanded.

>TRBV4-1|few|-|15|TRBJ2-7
TGCGCCAGCAGCCAAGTTTTTACAGGGACCTACGAGCAGTACTTC
CASSQVFTGTYEQYF
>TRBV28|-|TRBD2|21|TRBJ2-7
TGTGCCTGCAGTTTAGGGGGCATGGTAGCGGGAGGCCTTAACTCCTCCTACGAGCAGTACTTC
CACSLGGMVAGGLNSSYEQYF
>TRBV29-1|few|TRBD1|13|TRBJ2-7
TGCAGCGTTGGACGGACAGGGACAAACGAGCAGTACTTC
CSVGRTGTNEQYF
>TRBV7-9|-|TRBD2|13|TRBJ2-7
TGTGCCAGCAGCACAGGACTAGCCCACGAGCAGTACTTC
CASSTGLAHEQYF
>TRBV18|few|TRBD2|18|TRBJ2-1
TGTGCCAGCTCACCACCATGGGCCCCACTAGCGTCGGGTAATGAGCAGTTCTTC
CASSPPWAPLASGNEQFF
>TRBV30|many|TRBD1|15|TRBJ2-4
TGTGCCTGGAGTGTATCCCTCCGACAGGGGACCATTCAGTACTTC
CAWSVSLRQGTIQYF
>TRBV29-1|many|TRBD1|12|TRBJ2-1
TGCAGCGTTGCTTTTACAGGGGATGAGCAGTTCTTC
CSVAFTGDEQFF
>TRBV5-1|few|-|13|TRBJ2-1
TGCGCCAGCAGCTTGGACACCGTCAATGAGCAGTTCTTC
CASSLDTVNEQFF
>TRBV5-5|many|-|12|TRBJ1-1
TGTGCCAGCAGCTTGGCGACAGCTGAAGCTTTCTTT
CASSLATAEAFF
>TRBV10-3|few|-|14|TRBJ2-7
TGTGCCACGCGGCGGGGCGGGGAGACCTACGAGCAGTACTTC
CATRRGGETYEQYF
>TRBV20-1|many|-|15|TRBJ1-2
TGCAGTGCTAGAGATCTAAGAGGGCCGAACTATGGCTACACCTTC
CSARDLRGPNYGYTF
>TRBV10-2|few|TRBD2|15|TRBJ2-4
TGCGCCAGCAGTGAGTCGTTTAGCGGGGGAAACATTCAGTACTTC
CASSESFSGGNIQYF
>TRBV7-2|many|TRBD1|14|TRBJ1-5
TGTGCCAGCAGCGCTGACAGGGATATTCGGCCCCAGCATTTT
CASSADRDIRPQHF
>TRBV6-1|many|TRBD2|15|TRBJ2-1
TGTGCCAGCAGCCAGGGACTAGCGGGAGTCAATGAGCAGTTCTTC
CASSQGLAGVNEQFF
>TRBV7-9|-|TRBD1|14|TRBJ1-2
TGTGCCAGCAGCCAACCAGGACAGGTCTATGGCTACACCTTC
CASSQPGQVYGYTF
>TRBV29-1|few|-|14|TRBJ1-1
TGCAGCGCTGGGGGTAGCACCTCGAACACTGAAGCTTTCTTT
CSAGGSTSNTEAFF
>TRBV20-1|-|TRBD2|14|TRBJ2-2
TGCAGTGCTACGACTAGCGGACACACCGGGGAGCTGTTTTTT
CSATTSGHTGELFF
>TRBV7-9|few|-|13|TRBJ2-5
TGTGCCAGCAGCTCTACAGGGAGGAAGACCCAGTACTTC
CASSSTGRKTQYF
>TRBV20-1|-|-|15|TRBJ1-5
TGCAGTGCTAGGGGGGAGGTATATAGCAATCAGCCCCAGCATTTT
CSARGEVYSNQPQHF
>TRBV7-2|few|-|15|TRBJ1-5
TGTGCCAGCAGCTTTGGTTGGGGCCTTAATCAGCCCCAGCATTTT
CASSFGWGLNQPQHF
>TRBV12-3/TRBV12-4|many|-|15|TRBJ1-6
TGTGCCAGCAGTCGCAGGGCAGGGTTCAATTCACCCCTCCACTTT
CASSRRAGFNSPLHF
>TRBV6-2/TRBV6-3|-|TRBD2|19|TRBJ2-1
TGTGCCAGCAGCCCCTCGACTAGCGGGAGGGGGTTACCCTACAATGAGCAGTTCTTC
CASSPSTSGRGLPYNEQFF
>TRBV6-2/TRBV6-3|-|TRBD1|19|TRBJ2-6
TGTGCCAGCAGTTACACCTTGGACAGGGACAGCTCTGGGGCCAACGTCCTGACTTTC
CASSYTLDRDSSGANVLTF
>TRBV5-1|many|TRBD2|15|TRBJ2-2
TGCGCCAGCAGCCCTAGCGGGAGAAACACCGGGGAGCTGTTTTTT
CASSPSGRNTGELFF
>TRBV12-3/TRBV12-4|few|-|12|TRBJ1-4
TGTGCCAGCAGTTTATTCGGAGAAAAACTGTTTTTT
CASSLFGEKLFF
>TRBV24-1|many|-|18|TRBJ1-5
TGTGCCACCAGTGATTTGATTCCCACGACAGGAAGCAATCAGCCCCAGCATTTT
CATSDLIPTTGSNQPQHF
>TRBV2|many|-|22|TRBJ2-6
TGTGCCAGCAGTGAGCGGGGTGGCCGGGCCGTTCTAGCCCTCTCTGGGGCCAACGTCCTGACTTTC
CASSERGGRAVLALSGANVLTF
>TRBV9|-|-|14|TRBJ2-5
TGTGCCAGCAGCATACACCAAGGGGCGGAGACCCAGTACTTC
CASSIHQGAETQYF
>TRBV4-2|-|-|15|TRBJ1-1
TGTGCCAGCAGCCACGATTACGGGACGAACACTGAAGCTTTCTTT
CASSHDYGTNTEAFF
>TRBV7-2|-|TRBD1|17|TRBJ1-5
TGTGCCAGCAGCTTATCCTTGAGCAGGGGGCCAGGTCAGCCCCAGCATTTT
CASSLSLSRGPGQPQHF
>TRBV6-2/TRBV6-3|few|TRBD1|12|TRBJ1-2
TGTGCCAGCAGGGGACAGACGCAGGGCTACACCTTC
CASRGQTQGYTF
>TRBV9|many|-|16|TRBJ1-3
TGTGCCAGCAGCGCCCAGGGACCGTTCTCTGGAAACACCATATATTTT
CASSAQGPFSGNTIYF
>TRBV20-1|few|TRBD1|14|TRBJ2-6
TGCAGTGCTAGGAGACAGGGGGCCGCTTTCGACCTGACTTTC
CSARRQGAAFDLTF
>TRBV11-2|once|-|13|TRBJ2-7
TGTGCCAGCAGCTTAGGCTCAGGGGGGGAGGAGTACTTC
CASSLGSGGEEYF
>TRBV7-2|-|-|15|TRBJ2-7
TGTGCCAGCAGCCCATCGGGGGAACTCAACTACGAGCAGTACTTC
CASSPSGELNYEQYF
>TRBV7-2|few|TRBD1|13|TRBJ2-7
TGTGCCAGCAGCAAACAGGGGGTTCTCGAGCAGTACTTC
CASSKQGVLEQYF
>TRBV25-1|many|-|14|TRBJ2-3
TGTGCCAGCAGTGAAGGACAGCACACAGATACGCAGTATTTT
CASSEGQHTDTQYF
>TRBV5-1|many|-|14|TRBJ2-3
TGCGCCAGCAGCTTGGACCTTGCGCCAGATACGCAGTATTTT
CASSLDLAPDTQYF
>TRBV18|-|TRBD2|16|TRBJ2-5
TGTGCCAGCTCACCCAGACTAGCGGGAGGTCAAGAGACCCAGTACTTC
CASSPRLAGGQETQYF
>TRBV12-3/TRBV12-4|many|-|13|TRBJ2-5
TGTGCCAGCACCTACAGATACCAAGAGACCCAGTACTTC
CASTYRYQETQYF